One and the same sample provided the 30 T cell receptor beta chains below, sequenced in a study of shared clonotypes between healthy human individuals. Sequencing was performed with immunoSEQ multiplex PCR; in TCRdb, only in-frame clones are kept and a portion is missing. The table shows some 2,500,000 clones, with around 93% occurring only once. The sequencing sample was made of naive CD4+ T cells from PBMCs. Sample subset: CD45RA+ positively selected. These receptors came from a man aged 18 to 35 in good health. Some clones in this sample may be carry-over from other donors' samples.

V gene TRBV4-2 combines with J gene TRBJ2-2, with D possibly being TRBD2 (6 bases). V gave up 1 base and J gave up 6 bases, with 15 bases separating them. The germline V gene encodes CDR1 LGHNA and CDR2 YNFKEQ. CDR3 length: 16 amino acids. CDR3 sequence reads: CASSQAAQRVAGELFF. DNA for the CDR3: TGTGCCAGCAGCCAAGCGGCCCAGCGGGTCGCCGGGGAGCTGTTTTTT.

CDR3 DNA sequence: TGTGCCAGCAGCCCAGAGACAGGGGGAAGGAACGAGCAGTACTTC. Translated, it gives CASSPETGGRNEQYF. The rearrangement joins TRBV5-5 to TRBJ2-7, with 9 bases lining up with TRBD1. CDR1 is SGHKS, CDR2 YYEKEE, per germline (reference sequence). This CDR3 is 15 amino acids long. The junction had 10 bases not matched to a gene; V was cut back by 4 bases and J by 5 bases.

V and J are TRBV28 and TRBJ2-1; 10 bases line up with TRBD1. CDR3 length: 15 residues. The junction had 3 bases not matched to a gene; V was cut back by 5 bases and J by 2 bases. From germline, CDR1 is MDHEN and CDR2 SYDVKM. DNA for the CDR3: TGTGCCAGCAGTCCCGGACAGGGGGCCTACAATGAGCAGTTCTTC. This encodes CASSPGQGAYNEQFF.

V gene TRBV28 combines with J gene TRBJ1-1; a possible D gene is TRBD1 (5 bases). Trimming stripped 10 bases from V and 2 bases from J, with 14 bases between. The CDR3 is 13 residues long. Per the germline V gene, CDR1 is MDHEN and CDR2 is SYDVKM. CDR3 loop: CAITGASNTEAFF. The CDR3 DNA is TGTGCCATCACCGGGGCCTCTAACACTGAAGCTTTCTTT. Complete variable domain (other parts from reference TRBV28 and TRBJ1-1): DVKVTQSSRYLVKRTGEKVFLECVQDMDHENMFWYRQDPGLGLRLIYFSYDVKMKEKGDIPEGYSVSREKKERFSLILESASTNQTSMYLCAITGASNTEAFFGQGTRLTVV.

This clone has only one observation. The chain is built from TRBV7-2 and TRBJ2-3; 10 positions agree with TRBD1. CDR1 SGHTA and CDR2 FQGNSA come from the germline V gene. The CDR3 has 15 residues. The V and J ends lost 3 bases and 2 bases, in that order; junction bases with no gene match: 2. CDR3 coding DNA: TGTGCCAGCAGCTTCGGACAGGGGGTCACAGATACGCAGTATTTT. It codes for CASSFGQGVTDTQYF.

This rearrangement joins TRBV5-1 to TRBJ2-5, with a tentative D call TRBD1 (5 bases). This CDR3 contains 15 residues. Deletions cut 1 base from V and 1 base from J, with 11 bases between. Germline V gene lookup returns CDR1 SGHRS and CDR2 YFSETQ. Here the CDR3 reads CASSLSPRGQETQYF. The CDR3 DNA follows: TGCGCCAGCAGCTTGTCACCTAGGGGCCAAGAGACCCAGTACTTC.

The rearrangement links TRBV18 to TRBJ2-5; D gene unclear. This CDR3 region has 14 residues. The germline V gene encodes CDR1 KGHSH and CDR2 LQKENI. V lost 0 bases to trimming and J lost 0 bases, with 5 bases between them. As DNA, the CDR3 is TGTGCCAGCTCACCACCCCGGTACCAAGAGACCCAGTACTTC. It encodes CASSPPRYQETQYF.

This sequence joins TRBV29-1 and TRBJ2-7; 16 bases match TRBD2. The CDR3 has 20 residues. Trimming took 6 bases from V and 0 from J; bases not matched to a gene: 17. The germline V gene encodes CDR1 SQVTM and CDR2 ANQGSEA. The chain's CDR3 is CSVLKPSGTSGRGSSYEQYF. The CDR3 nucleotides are TGCAGCGTCCTAAAACCTTCCGGGACTAGCGGGAGGGGGAGCTCCTACGAGCAGTACTTC.

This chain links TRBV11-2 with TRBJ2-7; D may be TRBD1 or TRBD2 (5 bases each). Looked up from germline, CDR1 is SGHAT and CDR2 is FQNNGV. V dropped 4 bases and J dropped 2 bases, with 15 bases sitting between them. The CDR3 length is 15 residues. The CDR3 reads CASSSPGRGAYEQYF. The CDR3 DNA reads TGTGCCAGCAGCTCGCCGGGGCGTGGGGCCTACGAGCAGTACTTC.

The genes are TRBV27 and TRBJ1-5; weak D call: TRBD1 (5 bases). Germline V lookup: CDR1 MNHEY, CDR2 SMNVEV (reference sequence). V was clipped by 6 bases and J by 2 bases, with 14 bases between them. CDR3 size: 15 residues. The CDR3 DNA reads TGTGCCAGCAGGGCTGGGGCGGGCGGCAATCAGCCCCAGCATTTT. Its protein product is CASRAGAGGNQPQHF.

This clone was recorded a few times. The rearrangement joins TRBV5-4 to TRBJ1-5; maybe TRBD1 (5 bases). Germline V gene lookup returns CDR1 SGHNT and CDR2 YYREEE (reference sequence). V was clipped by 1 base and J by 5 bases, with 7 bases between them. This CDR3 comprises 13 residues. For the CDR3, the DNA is TGTGCCAGCAGCTTGTGGGGGTATCAGCCCCAGCATTTT. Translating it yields CASSLWGYQPQHF.

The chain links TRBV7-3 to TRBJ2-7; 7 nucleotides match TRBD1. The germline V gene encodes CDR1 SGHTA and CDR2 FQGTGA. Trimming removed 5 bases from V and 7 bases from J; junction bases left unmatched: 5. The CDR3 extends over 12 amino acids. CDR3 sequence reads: CASSRQGREQYF. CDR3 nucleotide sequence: TGTGCCAGCAGCCGACAGGGAAGGGAGCAGTACTTC.

The CDR3 spells CATSRDREVGTIYF. In nucleotides, the CDR3 is TGTGCCACCAGCAGAGATCGCGAGGTCGGCACCATATATTTT. This chain links TRBV15 with TRBJ1-3; no firm D call. V lost 0 bases and J lost 9, with 12 bases in between. Germline assignment: CDR1 LNHNV and CDR2 YYDKDF (reference sequence). CDR3 size: 14 residues.

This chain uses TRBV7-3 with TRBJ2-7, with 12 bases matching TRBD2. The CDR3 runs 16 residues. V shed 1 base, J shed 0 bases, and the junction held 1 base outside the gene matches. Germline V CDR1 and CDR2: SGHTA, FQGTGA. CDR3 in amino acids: CASSLRTSGVSYEQYF. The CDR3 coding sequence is TGTGCCAGCAGCTTAAGGACTAGCGGGGTCTCCTACGAGCAGTACTTC.

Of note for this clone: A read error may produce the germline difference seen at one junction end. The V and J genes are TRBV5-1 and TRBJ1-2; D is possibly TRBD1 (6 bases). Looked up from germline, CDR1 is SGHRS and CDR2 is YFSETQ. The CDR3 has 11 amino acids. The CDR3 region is CASSLSGDKIF. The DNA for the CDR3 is TGCGCCAGCAGCTTGTCAGGGGACAAGATCTTC.

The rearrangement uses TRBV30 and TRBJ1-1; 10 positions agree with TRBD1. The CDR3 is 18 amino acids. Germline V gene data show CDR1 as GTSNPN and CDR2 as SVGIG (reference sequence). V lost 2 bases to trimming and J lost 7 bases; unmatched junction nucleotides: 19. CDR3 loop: CAWSNQGLPGQGFGEAFF. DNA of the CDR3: TGTGCCTGGAGTAATCAAGGACTCCCGGGACAGGGGTTTGGTGAAGCTTTCTTT.

In DNA form, the CDR3 reads TGTGCCAGCAGCTCCGGGACGGATACCGGGGAGCTGTTTTTT. Its translation is CASSSGTDTGELFF. The V gene is TRBV11-3, the J gene TRBJ2-2; D is tentatively TRBD1 or TRBD2 (5 bases each). CDR1 is SGHNT, CDR2 YENEEA, per germline. This CDR3 comprises 14 residues. The V end was cut by 4 bases, the J end by 5 bases, with 11 bases between.

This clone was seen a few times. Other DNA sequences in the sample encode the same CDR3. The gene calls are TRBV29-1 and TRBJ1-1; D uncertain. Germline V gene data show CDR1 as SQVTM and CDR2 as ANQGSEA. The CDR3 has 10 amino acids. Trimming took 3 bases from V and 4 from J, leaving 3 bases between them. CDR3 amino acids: CSVETTEAFF. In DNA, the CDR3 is TGCAGCGTTGAGACCACTGAAGCTTTCTTT. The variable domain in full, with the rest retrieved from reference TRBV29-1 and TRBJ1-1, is SAVISQKPSRDICQRGTSLTIQCQVDSQVTMMFWYRQQPGQSLTLIATANQGSEATYESGFVIDKFPISRPNLTFSTLTVSNMSPEDSSIYLCSVETTEAFFGQGTRLTVV.

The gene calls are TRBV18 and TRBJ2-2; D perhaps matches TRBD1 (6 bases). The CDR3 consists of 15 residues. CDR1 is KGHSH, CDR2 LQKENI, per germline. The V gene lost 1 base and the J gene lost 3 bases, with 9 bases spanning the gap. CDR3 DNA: TGTGCCAGCTCACCACGGAAGGGGGACACCGGGGAGCTGTTTTTT. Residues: CASSPRKGDTGELFF.

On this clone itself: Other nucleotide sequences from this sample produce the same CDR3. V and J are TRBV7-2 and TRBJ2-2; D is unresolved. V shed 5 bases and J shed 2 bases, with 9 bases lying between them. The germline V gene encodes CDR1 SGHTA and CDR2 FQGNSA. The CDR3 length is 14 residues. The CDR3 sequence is CASSLDPNTGELFF. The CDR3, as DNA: TGTGCCAGCAGCCTGGACCCCAACACCGGGGAGCTGTTTTTT.

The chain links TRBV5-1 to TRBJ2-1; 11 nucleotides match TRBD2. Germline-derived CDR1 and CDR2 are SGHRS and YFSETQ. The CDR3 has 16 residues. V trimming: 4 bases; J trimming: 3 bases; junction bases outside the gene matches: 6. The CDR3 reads CASSVSLAGGYNEQFF. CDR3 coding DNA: TGCGCCAGCAGCGTAAGTCTAGCGGGAGGCTACAATGAGCAGTTCTTC.

CDR3 region: CASSRGLAPGELFF. The CDR3 DNA reads TGTGCCAGCAGCCGGGGACTAGCACCCGGGGAGCTGTTTTTT. The chain employs TRBV7-2 and TRBJ2-2, with 9 bases identical to TRBD2. Germline V gene data show CDR1 as SGHTA and CDR2 as FQGNSA. The length of the CDR3 is 14 residues. The V and J ends lost 5 bases and 6 bases, in that order; junction bases with no gene match: 4.

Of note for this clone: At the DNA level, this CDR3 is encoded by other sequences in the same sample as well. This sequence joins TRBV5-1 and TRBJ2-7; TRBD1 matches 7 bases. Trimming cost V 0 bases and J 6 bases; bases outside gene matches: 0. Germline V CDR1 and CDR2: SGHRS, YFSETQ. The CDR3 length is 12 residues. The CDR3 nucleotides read TGCGCCAGCAGCTTGGACAGGGGCGAGCAGTACTTC. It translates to CASSLDRGEQYF.

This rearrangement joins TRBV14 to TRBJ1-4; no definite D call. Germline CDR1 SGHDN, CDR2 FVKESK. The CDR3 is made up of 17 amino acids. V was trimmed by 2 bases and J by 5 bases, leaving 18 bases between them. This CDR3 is CASSQLSEGRANEKLFF. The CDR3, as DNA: TGTGCCAGCAGCCAACTTTCGGAAGGGCGTGCGAATGAAAAACTGTTTTTT.

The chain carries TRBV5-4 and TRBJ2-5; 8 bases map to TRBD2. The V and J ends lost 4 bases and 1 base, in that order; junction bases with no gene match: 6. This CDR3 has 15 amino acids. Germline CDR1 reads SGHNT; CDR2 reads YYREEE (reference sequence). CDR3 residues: CASSPGTRSQETQYF. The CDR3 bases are TGTGCCAGCAGCCCGGGGACTAGAAGCCAAGAGACCCAGTACTTC.

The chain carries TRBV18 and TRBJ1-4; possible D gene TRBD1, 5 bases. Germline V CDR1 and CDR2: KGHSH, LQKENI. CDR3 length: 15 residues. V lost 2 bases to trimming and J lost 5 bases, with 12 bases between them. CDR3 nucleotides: TGTGCCAGCTCACCAGATCAGGGCCAGAATGAAAAACTGTTTTTT. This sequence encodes CASSPDQGQNEKLFF.

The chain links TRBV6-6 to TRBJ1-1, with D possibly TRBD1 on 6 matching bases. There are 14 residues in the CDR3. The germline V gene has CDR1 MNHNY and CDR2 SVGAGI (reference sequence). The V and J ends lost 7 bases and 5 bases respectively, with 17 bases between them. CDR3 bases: TGTGCCAGCATCAGGACAGTTAAAGGGACTGAAGCTTTCTTT. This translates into CASIRTVKGTEAFF.

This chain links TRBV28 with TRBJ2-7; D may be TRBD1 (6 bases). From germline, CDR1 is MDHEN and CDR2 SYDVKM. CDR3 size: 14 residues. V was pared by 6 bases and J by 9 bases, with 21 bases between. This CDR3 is CASRSDRGVVGQYF. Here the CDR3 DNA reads TGTGCCAGCAGATCGGACAGAGGGGTGGTCGGGCAGTACTTC.

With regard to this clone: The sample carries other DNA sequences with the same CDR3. As DNA, the CDR3 is TGCGCCAGCAGCTCCGGGTCTAGCACAGATACGCAGTATTTT. This sequence encodes CASSSGSSTDTQYF. The chain uses TRBV5-1 and TRBJ2-3; D is unclear. Germline V gene sequence: CDR1 SGHRS, CDR2 YFSETQ. The CDR3 sequence is 14 residues long. V was cut by 3 bases and J by 0 bases, with 8 bases left in between.

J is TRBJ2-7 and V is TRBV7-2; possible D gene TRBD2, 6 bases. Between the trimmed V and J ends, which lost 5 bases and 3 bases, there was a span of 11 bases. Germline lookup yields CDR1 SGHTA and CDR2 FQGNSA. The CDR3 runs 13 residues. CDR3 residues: CASSRLEGYEQYF. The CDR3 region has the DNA TGTGCCAGCAGCCGACTAGAGGGCTACGAGCAGTACTTC. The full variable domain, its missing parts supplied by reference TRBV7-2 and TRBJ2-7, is GAGVSQSPSNKVTEKGKDVELRCDPISGHTALYWYRQSLGQGLEFLIYFQGNSAPDKSGLPSDRFSAERTGGSVSTLTIQRTQQEDSAVYLCASSRLEGYEQYFGPGTRLTVT.